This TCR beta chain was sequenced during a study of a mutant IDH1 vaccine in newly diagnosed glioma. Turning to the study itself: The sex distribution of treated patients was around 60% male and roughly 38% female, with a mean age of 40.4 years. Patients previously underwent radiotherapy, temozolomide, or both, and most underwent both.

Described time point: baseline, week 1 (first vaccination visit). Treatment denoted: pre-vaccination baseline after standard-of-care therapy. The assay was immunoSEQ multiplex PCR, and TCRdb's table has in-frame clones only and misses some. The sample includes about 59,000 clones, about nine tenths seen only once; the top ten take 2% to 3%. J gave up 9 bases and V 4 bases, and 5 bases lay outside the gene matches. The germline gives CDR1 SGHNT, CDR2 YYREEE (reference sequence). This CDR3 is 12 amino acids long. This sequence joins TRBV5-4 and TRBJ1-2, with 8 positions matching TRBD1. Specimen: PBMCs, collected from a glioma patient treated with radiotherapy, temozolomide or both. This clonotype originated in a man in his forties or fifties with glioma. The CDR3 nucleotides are TGTGCCAGCAGCAAAACAGGGGGGAGCTACACCTTC. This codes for CASSKTGGSYTF.